Listed below are T cell receptor beta chains from one sample, sequenced in a study of T cell changes during pregnancy in multiple sclerosis. Some clones are missing from TCRdb's copy, which holds only in-frame ones; the method was immunoSEQ multiplex PCR. Of about 59,000 clones listed, 87% are singletons. The sequenced sample was peripheral blood from another person, used as feeder cells. The source of these receptors is a human donor whose cells served as feeder cells for cultures in a pregnancy study. CDR3s leave out the opening cysteine and the closing phenylalanine or tryptophan. D genes are given only for firm matches.

j_call,v_call,d_call,cdr3_aa
TRBJ2-7,TRBV4-1,.,ASSPGTANYEQY
TRBJ2-5,TRBV2,.,ASSGLYQETQY
TRBJ1-1,TRBV7-2,.,ASSRTPGSNTEAF
TRBJ2-1,TRBV18,.,ASSPGRVRGNEQF
TRBJ1-4,TRBV4-3,.,ASSLAAATNEKLF
TRBJ1-4,TRBV5-1,.,ASSSLGGNRLNEKLF
TRBJ1-4,TRBV30,.,AWSGGSNEKLF
TRBJ2-5,TRBV6-5,.,ASSTPYGGETQY
TRBJ1-1,TRBV2,TRBD1,ASRRNRPNRQGAEAF
TRBJ1-5,TRBV7-2,.,ASSLEWDSNQPQH
TRBJ2-7,TRBV4-2,.,ASSQEVGQAYEQY
TRBJ2-5,TRBV27,.,ASSYGGKGKETQY
TRBJ2-3,TRBV13,TRBD2,ASSLAPGLAGGISTDTQY
TRBJ2-7,TRBV6-5,TRBD2,ASSAGGGSYEQY
TRBJ1-5,TRBV7-8,.,ASSLGGDQPQH
TRBJ1-4,TRBV5-1,.,ASSSEGLGKLF
TRBJ2-3,TRBV2,.,ASSAQISAVTDTQY
TRBJ2-7,TRBV15,TRBD2,ATSWGKTSGSYEQY
TRBJ2-6,TRBV5-1,.,ASSLATGANVLT
TRBJ2-1,TRBV9,.,ASSVLFTSSYNEQF
TRBJ1-5,TRBV10-3,TRBD1,AISESQGGSQPQH
TRBJ2-2,TRBV4-2,.,ASSQVTTGELF
TRBJ2-2,TRBV9,.,ASSVDRGAVTGELF
TRBJ1-2,TRBV27,.,ASSLGGAEGYT
TRBJ2-7,TRBV5-1,TRBD1,ASSLGQGVYEQY
TRBJ2-1,TRBV5-1,TRBD2,ASVSGTTGSHEVFEQF
TRBJ1-5,TRBV7-2,TRBD1,ASSLQGAVIQPQH